The source of this T cell receptor beta chain is a study of blood T cells in healthy people across ages. There were healthy Caucasian individuals from Russia, aged roughly 6 to 100, serving as donors. A second roughly 6 to 11 cycle PCR used barcoded and J-beta primers. At least 3 million CDR3-containing paired-end reads were obtained per sample. From the 5' RACE reads, TCRdb called clonotypes with MiXCR, one entry per CDR3 protein. Of about 1,400,000 distinct CDR3 sequences in the sample, roughly 64% were seen once. The specimen sequenced was blood. The sequence derives from a young man in good health.

CDR3 in amino acids: CASSEGTGGDEQFF. Written as DNA, the CDR3 is TGTGCCAGCAGTGAAGGCACCGGGGGGGATGAGCAGTTCTTC. The rearrangement joins TRBV2 to TRBJ2-1; 8 positions agree with TRBD2. Germline V gene lookup returns CDR1 SNHLY and CDR2 FYNNEI. Germline trimming cut 1 base from V and 8 bases from J; bases unmatched to any gene: 4. The CDR3 totals 14 residues.